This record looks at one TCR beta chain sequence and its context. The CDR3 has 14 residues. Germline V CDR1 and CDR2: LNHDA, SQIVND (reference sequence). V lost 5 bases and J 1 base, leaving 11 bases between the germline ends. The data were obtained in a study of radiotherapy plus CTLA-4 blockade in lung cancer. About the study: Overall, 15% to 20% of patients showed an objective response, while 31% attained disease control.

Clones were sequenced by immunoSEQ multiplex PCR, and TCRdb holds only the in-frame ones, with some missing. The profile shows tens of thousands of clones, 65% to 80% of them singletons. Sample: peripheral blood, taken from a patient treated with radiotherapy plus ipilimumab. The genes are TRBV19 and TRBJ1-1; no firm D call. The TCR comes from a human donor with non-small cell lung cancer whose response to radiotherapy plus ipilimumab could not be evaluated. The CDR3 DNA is TGTGCCAGTAGTCAGCGCGGAGGGAACACTGAAGCTTTCTTT. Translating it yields CASSQRGGNTEAFF.